This TCR beta chain was recovered during a study of persistence of HIV-infected CD4 T cells. Study findings and constraints: TCRbeta richness was lower in CMV- and Gag-responding cells than in anti-CD3/anti-CD28-responding cells. Bulk TCR data could not be restricted to HIV-1-infected CMV-responding cells.

CDR3 length equals 14 residues. Germline-derived CDR1 and CDR2 are MNHEY and SVGAGI. The junction had 8 bases not matched to a gene; V was cut back by 6 bases and J by 8 bases. About this clone: Its target is not known.

The libraries were made with immunoSEQ version 4 in survey mode. Method: immunoSEQ multiplex PCR; TCRdb's copy keeps in-frame clones and lacks some. In the table there are 40,000 to 60,000 clones, more than 80% of which are singletons. This nonspecific control used anti-CD3/anti-CD28 bead stimulation of CD4+ T cells. Sorting selected CD4+ T cells upregulating both CD40 ligand and CD69. CD8-depleted PBMCs were stimulated about 19 hours with anti-CD28/CD49d costimulation, CD40-blocking antibody and enfuvirtide. Material: CD4+ T cells sorted from PBMCs after roughly 19-hour stimulation, obtained from a patient who received antiretroviral therapy. The V call is TRBV6-5, the J call TRBJ1-4; TRBD1 agrees at 8 bases. The receptor's source is an adult woman with HIV who was CMV-seropositive. The CDR3 nucleotides read TGTGCCAGCAGCTTCTCAGGGGGCTTGGAAAAACTGTTTTTT. Translation: CASSFSGGLEKLFF.